This T cell receptor beta chain came from a study of shared clonotypes between healthy human individuals. The material for each subset, its genomic DNA, was split evenly across several immunoSEQ plates. Each PCR replicate run on unsorted PBMC took in 300 to 350 ng DNA, tens of thousands of T cell genomes. Ten immunoSEQ deep assay plates held the unsorted PBMC DNA. Assay: immunoSEQ multiplex PCR; the TCRdb copy retains only in-frame clones and omits some. The sample lists 520,000 or so clones, 75% to 85% occurring once. Nashville, Tennessee was home to all donors, each a Caucasian adult. The germline gives CDR1 MNHNY, CDR2 SVGAGI (reference sequence). The germline V and J ends were trimmed by 6 bases and 1 base, with 15 bases remaining between them. The CDR3 runs to 15 residues.

The clonotype was recovered from a woman between 40 and 55 years old in good health. Some clones in this sample may be carry-over from other donors' samples. Input material: PBMCs. This chain connects TRBV6-6 to TRBJ1-1, with TRBD1 as a possible D gene (6 bases). CDR3 sequence reads: CASSRPGHQNTEAFF. DNA of the CDR3: TGTGCCAGCAGCCGTCCGGGACACCAGAACACTGAAGCTTTCTTT.